The entry that follows covers one T cell receptor (beta chain) sequence. This entry comes from a study of cytomegalovirus exposure and HLA in healthy donors. V lost 5 bases to trimming and J lost 2 bases, with 19 bases between them. The CDR3 is made up of 16 amino acids. Looked up from germline, CDR1 is SGHDT and CDR2 is YYEEEE. Both 60 Vbeta primers and 13 Jbeta primers went into the PCR. Measured with immunoSEQ multiplex PCR; TCRdb has only the in-frame clones, and not every one. The repertoire holds more than 200,000 clones, with roughly 84% as singletons. The gene calls are TRBV5-6 and TRBJ1-2, with TRBD1 as a possible D gene (5 bases). The sample consisted of PBMCs. This sequence originates from a girl aged 5-17 years in good health and CMV-seronegative. The CDR3 spells CASSRTGFQRNYGYTF. The DNA for the CDR3 is TGTGCCAGCAGTCGTACAGGCTTCCAGAGGAACTATGGCTACACCTTC.